This passage covers 30 T cell receptor beta chains from one sample sequenced in a study of blood T cell repertoires in COVID-19. The data were produced by immunoSEQ multiplex PCR, yet TCRdb's version contains in-frame clones alone and is incomplete. The top ten hold around 4.5% of the sample, which has fewer than 350,000 clones, around four fifths seen once. The sequencing sample was made of peripheral blood. The receptors here all came from a woman in her forties or fifties with active or convalescent COVID-19.

The rearrangement uses TRBV2 and TRBJ2-2; 9 bases map to TRBD1. The length of the CDR3 is 15 residues. Germline CDR1 and CDR2: SNHLY and FYNNEI. V lost 8 bases, J lost 6 bases, and 10 bases stayed unmatched. The CDR3 DNA follows: TGTGCCAGCGCTGGACAGGGGTCGGTAGCCGGGGAGCTGTTTTTT. Translating gives CASAGQGSVAGELFF.

CDR3 DNA: TGTGCCAGCAGCTTAGAGAGATTAGCGGATCTCTCCTACAATGAGCAGTTCTTC. This translates into CASSLERLADLSYNEQFF. The chain has TRBV7-2 and TRBJ2-1, with D tentatively TRBD2 (6 bases). Germline loops: CDR1 SGHTA, CDR2 FQGNSA. The V and J ends lost 1 base and 0 bases respectively, with 16 bases between them. The CDR3 has 18 amino acids.

V gene TRBV4-1 combines with J gene TRBJ2-3, with 12 nucleotides matching TRBD2. Germline V gene data show CDR1 as MGHRA and CDR2 as YSYEKL. V lost 3 bases to trimming and J lost 4 bases; unmatched junction nucleotides: 11. The CDR3 is made up of 18 amino acids. The CDR3 DNA reads TGCGCCAGCAGCCAGTCGGTTTCTAGCGGGAGGGATCCAGATACGCAGTATTTT. Translating gives CASSQSVSSGRDPDTQYF.

This sequence joins TRBV20-1 and TRBJ2-6, with a weak D call TRBD1 (6 bases). Germline V gene data show CDR1 as DFQATT and CDR2 as SNEGSKA (reference sequence). The V gene lost 3 bases and the J gene lost 2 bases, with 11 bases spanning the gap. This CDR3 spans 15 amino acids. Here the CDR3 DNA reads TGCAGTGCTAGTACAGGGTATCCTGGGGCCAACGTCCTGACTTTC. Its translation is CSASTGYPGANVLTF.

The chain joins TRBV2 to TRBJ2-2, with D perhaps TRBD1 (6 bases). CDR3 length: 13 amino acids. From germline, CDR1 is SNHLY and CDR2 FYNNEI. Trimming removed 6 bases from V and 5 bases from J, with 10 bases in between. As DNA, the CDR3 is TGTGCCAGCAGAGAACAGGGTACCGGGGAGCTGTTTTTT. Protein: CASREQGTGELFF.

The rearrangement links TRBV7-8 to TRBJ1-3; D is unresolved. V lost 0 bases to trimming and J lost 2 bases, with 8 bases between them. CDR1 and CDR2 (germline): SGHVS, FQNEAQ. The CDR3 totals 15 residues. CDR3 coding DNA: TGTGCCAGCAGCTTAGCGTCCCGGGCTGGAAACACCATATATTTT. Translated: CASSLASRAGNTIYF.

V usage is TRBV7-2 and J usage is TRBJ2-7; TRBD2 aligns across 7 bases. The CDR3 has 15 residues. From germline, CDR1 is SGHTA and CDR2 FQGNSA. The ends lost 4 bases at V and 2 bases at J; junction bases unmatched: 8. CDR3: CASSWVPAGPYEQYF. CDR3 DNA: TGTGCCAGCAGCTGGGTGCCAGCGGGGCCCTACGAGCAGTACTTC.

The J gene is TRBJ1-2, the V gene TRBV27; 9 positions agree with TRBD1. The ends lost 2 bases at V and 3 bases at J; junction bases unmatched: 1. From germline, CDR1 is MNHEY and CDR2 SMNVEV (reference sequence). The CDR3 is 14 residues long. The CDR3 DNA is TGTGCCAGCAGTTTAAGGACAGGGGACTATGGCTACACCTTC. Amino acids: CASSLRTGDYGYTF.

This clone was counted a few times. Other nucleotide sequences in the sample specify the same CDR3. CDR3 loop: CASSPGLAGVGEQYF. The CDR3 DNA follows: TGTGCCAGCAGCCCCGGACTAGCGGGAGTCGGGGAGCAGTACTTC. The chain has TRBV7-2 and TRBJ2-7; 13 bases fit TRBD2. V lost 5 bases to trimming and J lost 7 bases; unmatched junction nucleotides: 8. The CDR3 consists of 15 residues. Germline CDR1 reads SGHTA; CDR2 reads FQGNSA. The variable domain in full, completed from reference TRBV7-2 and TRBJ2-7, reads GAGVSQSPSNKVTEKGKDVELRCDPISGHTALYWYRQSLGQGLEFLIYFQGNSAPDKSGLPSDRFSAERTGGSVSTLTIQRTQQEDSAVYLCASSPGLAGVGEQYFGPGTRLTVT.

The rearrangement links TRBV5-4 to TRBJ2-1; 8 bases agree with TRBD1. With V trimmed by 2 bases and J by 4 bases, 2 bases remained unmatched. The CDR3 consists of 14 residues. Germline lookup yields CDR1 SGHNT and CDR2 YYREEE (reference sequence). The CDR3 here is CASSLGDRYNEQFF. DNA of the CDR3: TGTGCCAGCAGCTTAGGGGACAGGTACAATGAGCAGTTCTTC.

This clone was seen a single time. The chain joins TRBV7-9 to TRBJ2-5; perhaps TRBD2 as D (5 bases). Germline values: CDR1 SEHNR, CDR2 FQNEAQ (reference sequence). The CDR3 loop spans 14 amino acids. Trimming shortened V by 5 bases and J by 4 bases, and 14 bases separated the two germline ends. CDR3 coding DNA: TGTGCCAGCAGCCGAGGACTCTTCGGAGAGACCCAGTACTTC. This translates into CASSRGLFGETQYF.

The chain couples TRBV7-8 to TRBJ1-5; D gene uncertain. Germline CDR1 and CDR2: SGHVS and FQNEAQ. Trimming took 1 base from V and 6 from J, leaving 4 bases between them. This CDR3 region has 12 residues. This CDR3 is CASSLGSQPQHF. The DNA for the CDR3 is TGTGCCAGCAGCTTAGGTAGTCAGCCCCAGCATTTT.

The chain has TRBV29-1 and TRBJ2-7; TRBD1 aligns across 8 bases. The germline gives CDR1 SQVTM, CDR2 ANQGSEA. This CDR3 has 13 residues. The ends lost 6 bases at V and 0 bases at J; junction bases unmatched: 4. The CDR3 DNA reads as TGCAGCGTCGGACAGGGACTCTCCTACGAGCAGTACTTC. Protein: CSVGQGLSYEQYF.

V and J are TRBV5-1 and TRBJ2-5, with TRBD2 matching 9 bases. The CDR3 covers 18 residues. With V trimmed by 1 base and J by 1 base, 11 bases remained unmatched. Germline lookup yields CDR1 SGHRS and CDR2 YFSETQ. The CDR3 loop is CASSLLAGGPGGQETQYF. CDR3 coding DNA: TGCGCCAGCAGCTTGTTGGCGGGAGGGCCGGGGGGCCAAGAGACCCAGTACTTC.

This chain uses TRBV7-2 with TRBJ1-1, with 8 bases aligning to TRBD1. The length of the CDR3 is 14 residues. The germline gives CDR1 SGHTA, CDR2 FQGNSA. V lost 2 bases to trimming and J lost 4 bases; unmatched junction nucleotides: 3. The CDR3 DNA is TGTGCCAGCAGCTTAAACAGGGGGGGCACTGAAGCTTTCTTT. Translation: CASSLNRGGTEAFF.

The rearrangement uses TRBV5-5 and TRBJ2-7; possibly TRBD2 for D (6 bases). Germline CDR1 and CDR2: SGHKS and YYEKEE (reference sequence). CDR3 length: 18 amino acids. Trimming removed 0 bases at V and 2 bases at J, with 21 bases between. In nucleotides, the CDR3 is TGTGCCAGCAGCTTGGCCCCCACGGGACTTCCCCCCGCCTACGAGCAGTACTTC. This translates into CASSLAPTGLPPAYEQYF.

The V and J genes are TRBV15 and TRBJ2-1; 7 bases match TRBD2. The V and J ends lost 0 bases and 5 bases, in that order; junction bases with no gene match: 1. The germline V gene has CDR1 LNHNV and CDR2 YYDKDF (reference sequence). The CDR3 runs to 14 residues. CDR3 sequence reads: CATSRDLADNEQFF. In DNA form, the CDR3 reads TGTGCCACCAGCAGAGATCTAGCGGACAATGAGCAGTTCTTC.

The CDR3 loop reads CASSLVGTPGNTIYF. CDR3 sequence (DNA): TGTGCCAGCAGCTTAGTGGGGACACCCGGAAACACCATATATTTT. The chain couples TRBV7-2 to TRBJ1-3, with D perhaps TRBD1 (6 bases). CDR3 length equals 15 residues. With 1 base removed from V and 4 bases from J, the gap between germline ends came to 11 bases. Germline V gives CDR1 SGHTA, CDR2 FQGNSA.

The chain has TRBV7-2 and TRBJ2-5; no definite D call. Looked up from germline, CDR1 is SGHTA and CDR2 is FQGNSA. The CDR3 spans 15 residues. The V and J ends lost 0 bases and 2 bases respectively, with 10 bases between them. The CDR3 here is CASSLAGTEQETQYF. CDR3 coding DNA: TGTGCCAGCAGCTTAGCCGGAACAGAACAAGAGACCCAGTACTTC.

The chain employs TRBV1 and TRBJ2-7; the table's D call, TRBD2, was not checked against the DNA. TRBV1 is a pseudogene locus. The CDR3 totals 11 residues. The CDR3 here is CTSSPYSGTVF. CDR3 bases: TGCACCAGCAGCCCCTATAGCGGGACCGTCTTC.

J is TRBJ2-7 and V is TRBV3-1 (or the pseudogene TRBV3-2), with D possibly matching TRBD1 (5 bases). Germline V gene data show CDR1 as LGHDT and CDR2 as YNNKEL (reference sequence). The CDR3 runs 13 residues. Trimming cost V 4 bases and J 7 bases, with 14 bases left between them. CDR3 DNA sequence: TGTGCCAGCAGCCCCGAATCAAGACAGGAGCAGTACTTC. Translating it yields CASSPESRQEQYF.

This chain connects TRBV3-1 (or the pseudogene TRBV3-2) to TRBJ1-2; D gene unclear. Germline CDR1 is LGHDT and CDR2 is YNNKEL (reference sequence). V gave up 2 bases and J gave up 4 bases, with 20 bases separating them. This CDR3 is built from 17 residues. The CDR3 protein is CASSQFRRSRSLYGYTF. The CDR3 nucleotides are TGTGCCAGCAGCCAATTCCGTAGATCCCGATCCCTCTATGGCTACACCTTC.

The V call is TRBV6-5, the J call TRBJ2-7, with D perhaps matching TRBD1 (7 bases). The CDR3 loop spans 15 amino acids. The ends were cut back, 6 bases at V and 2 bases at J, with 17 bases in the middle. The V gene's germline CDR1 is MNHEY and CDR2 SVGAGI. The CDR3 reads CASSPGGTVPYEQYF. In nucleotides, the CDR3 is TGTGCCAGCAGCCCAGGGGGGACGGTTCCCTACGAGCAGTACTTC.

V gene TRBV5-1 combines with J gene TRBJ2-2; 7 bases are shared with TRBD2. CDR1 and CDR2 (germline): SGHRS, YFSETQ. The trim removed 2 bases at V and 3 bases at J, leaving 7 bases unmatched. This CDR3 has 16 amino acids. The chain's CDR3 is CASSFGGRSHTGELFF. CDR3 DNA sequence: TGCGCCAGCAGCTTCGGCGGGAGATCCCACACCGGGGAGCTGTTTTTT. The variable domain in full, completed from reference TRBV5-1 and TRBJ2-2, reads KAGVTQTPRYLIKTRGQQVTLSCSPISGHRSVSWYQQTPGQGLQFLFEYFSETQRNKGNFPGRFSGRQFSNSRSEMNVSTLELGDSALYLCASSFGGRSHTGELFFGEGSRLTVL.

V usage is TRBV7-9 and J usage is TRBJ2-5, with D perhaps matching TRBD2 (6 bases). Looked up from germline, CDR1 is SEHNR and CDR2 is FQNEAQ (reference sequence). Trimming stripped 10 bases from V and 2 bases from J, with 20 bases between. The CDR3 runs to 15 residues. Here the CDR3 reads CATKLEAGIQETQYF. The CDR3 DNA reads TGTGCCACCAAACTAGAGGCGGGAATACAAGAGACCCAGTACTTC.

The chain employs TRBV18 and TRBJ1-1, with D possibly TRBD1 on 5 matching bases. The CDR3 has 15 amino acids. The V gene's germline CDR1 is KGHSH and CDR2 LQKENI. V lost 8 bases to trimming and J lost 0 bases, with 16 bases between them. CDR3 coding DNA: TGTGCCAGCCACGGGAGGGGCGCGGTGAACACTGAAGCTTTCTTT. This sequence encodes CASHGRGAVNTEAFF.

The genes are TRBV19 and TRBJ2-2, with TRBD2 identical over 14 bases. Germline CDR1 and CDR2: LNHDA and SQIVND (reference sequence). CDR3 length equals 17 residues. V lost 1 base to trimming and J lost 4 bases; unmatched junction nucleotides: 2. The CDR3 loop reads CASSIGGLAGVTGELFF. As DNA, the CDR3 is TGTGCCAGTAGTATAGGGGGACTAGCGGGAGTCACCGGGGAGCTGTTTTTT.

In DNA, the CDR3 is TGTGCCAGCAGTTTATGGCAGGGGGTGTACTCCTACAATGAGCAGTTCTTC. It codes for CASSLWQGVYSYNEQFF. This chain links TRBV27 with TRBJ2-1; TRBD1 matches 7 bases. In germline, CDR1 is MNHEY, CDR2 SMNVEV (reference sequence). CDR3 length equals 17 residues. Unmatched junction bases numbered 6, after V lost 1 base and J lost 0 bases.

This chain links TRBV18 with TRBJ2-7; no firm D call. Deletions cut 2 bases from V and 7 bases from J, with 21 bases between. Looked up from germline, CDR1 is KGHSH and CDR2 is LQKENI. The CDR3 has 16 residues. The CDR3 sequence: CASSPVSVFSHGEQYF. The CDR3 DNA follows: TGTGCCAGCTCACCAGTGAGCGTTTTTTCCCATGGGGAGCAGTACTTC.

The V call is TRBV5-1, the J call TRBJ2-5; D perhaps matches TRBD2 (5 bases). Germline CDR1 is SGHRS and CDR2 is YFSETQ. The CDR3 consists of 15 residues. The V end was cut by 2 bases, the J end by 9 bases, with 20 bases between. CDR3 amino acids: CASSFSGPSDGAQYF. The DNA of the CDR3 is TGCGCCAGCAGCTTCTCCGGGCCTTCTGACGGGGCCCAGTACTTC.